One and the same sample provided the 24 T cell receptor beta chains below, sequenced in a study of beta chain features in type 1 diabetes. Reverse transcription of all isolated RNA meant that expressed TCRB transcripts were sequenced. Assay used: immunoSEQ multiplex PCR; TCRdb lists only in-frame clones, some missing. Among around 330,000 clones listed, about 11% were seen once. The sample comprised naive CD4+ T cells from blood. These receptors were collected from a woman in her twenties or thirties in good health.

The CDR3 coding sequence is TGTGCCAGCAGCGTAGGCGGGGGCGGCACTGAAGCTTTCTTT. Residues: CASSVGGGGTEAFF. The rearrangement uses TRBV9 and TRBJ1-1; perhaps TRBD1 as D (6 bases). The germline V gene encodes CDR1 SGDLS and CDR2 YYNGEE. The CDR3 is made up of 14 amino acids. V lost 0 bases and J 4 bases, leaving 10 bases between the germline ends.

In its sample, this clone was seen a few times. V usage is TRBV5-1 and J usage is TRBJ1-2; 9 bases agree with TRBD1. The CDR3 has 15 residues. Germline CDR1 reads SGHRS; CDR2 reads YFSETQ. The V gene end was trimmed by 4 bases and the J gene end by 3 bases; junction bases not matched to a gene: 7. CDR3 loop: CASSPGQGYDYGYTF. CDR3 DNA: TGCGCCAGCAGCCCAGGACAGGGGTACGACTATGGCTACACCTTC. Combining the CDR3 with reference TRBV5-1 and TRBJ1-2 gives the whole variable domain KAGVTQTPRYLIKTRGQQVTLSCSPISGHRSVSWYQQTPGQGLQFLFEYFSETQRNKGNFPGRFSGRQFSNSRSEMNVSTLELGDSALYLCASSPGQGYDYGYTFGSGTRLTVV.

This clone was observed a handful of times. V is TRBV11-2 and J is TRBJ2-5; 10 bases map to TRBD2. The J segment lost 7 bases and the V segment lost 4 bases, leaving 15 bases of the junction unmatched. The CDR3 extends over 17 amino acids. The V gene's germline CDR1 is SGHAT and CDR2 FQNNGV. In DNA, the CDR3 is TGTGCCAGCAGCTGGATTAGCGGGAGGCTCGATGCGGGGACCCAGTACTTC. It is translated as CASSWISGRLDAGTQYF.

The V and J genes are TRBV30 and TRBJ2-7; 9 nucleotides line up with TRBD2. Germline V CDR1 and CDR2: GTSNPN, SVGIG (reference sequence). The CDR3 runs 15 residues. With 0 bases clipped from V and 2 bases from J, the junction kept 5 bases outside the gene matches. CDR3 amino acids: CAWSVLSGRTYEQYF. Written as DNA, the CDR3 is TGTGCCTGGAGTGTACTTAGCGGGAGAACCTACGAGCAGTACTTC.

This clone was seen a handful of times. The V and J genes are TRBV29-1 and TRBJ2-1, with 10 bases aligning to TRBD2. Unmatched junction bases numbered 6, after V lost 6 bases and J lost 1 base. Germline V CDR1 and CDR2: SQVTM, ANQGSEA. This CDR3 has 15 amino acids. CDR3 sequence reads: CSVPELAGSYNEQFF. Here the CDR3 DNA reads TGCAGCGTACCTGAACTAGCGGGATCCTACAATGAGCAGTTCTTC.

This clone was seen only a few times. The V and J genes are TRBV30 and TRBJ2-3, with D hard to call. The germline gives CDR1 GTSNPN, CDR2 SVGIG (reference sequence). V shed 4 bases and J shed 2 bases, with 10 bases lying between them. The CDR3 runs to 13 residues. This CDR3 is CAWTWANTDTQYF. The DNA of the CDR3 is TGTGCCTGGACCTGGGCTAACACAGATACGCAGTATTTT. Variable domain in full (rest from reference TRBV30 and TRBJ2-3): SQTIHQWPATLVQPVGSPLSLECTVEGTSNPNLYWYRQAAGRGLQLLFYSVGIGQISSEVPQNLSASRPQDRQFILSSKKLLLSDSGFYLCAWTWANTDTQYFGPGTRLTVL.

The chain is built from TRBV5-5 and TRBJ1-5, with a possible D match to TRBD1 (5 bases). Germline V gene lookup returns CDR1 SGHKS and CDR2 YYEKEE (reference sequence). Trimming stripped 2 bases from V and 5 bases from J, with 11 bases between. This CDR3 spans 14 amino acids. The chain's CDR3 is CASSFGGGYQPQHF. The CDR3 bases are TGTGCCAGCAGCTTTGGGGGGGGTTATCAGCCCCAGCATTTT.

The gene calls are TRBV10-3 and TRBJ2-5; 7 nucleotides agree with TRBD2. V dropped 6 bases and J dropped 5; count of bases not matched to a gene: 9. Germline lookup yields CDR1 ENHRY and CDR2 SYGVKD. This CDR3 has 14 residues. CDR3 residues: CAISGLAGGETQYF. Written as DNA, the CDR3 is TGTGCCATCAGCGGCTTAGCGGGCGGGGAGACCCAGTACTTC.

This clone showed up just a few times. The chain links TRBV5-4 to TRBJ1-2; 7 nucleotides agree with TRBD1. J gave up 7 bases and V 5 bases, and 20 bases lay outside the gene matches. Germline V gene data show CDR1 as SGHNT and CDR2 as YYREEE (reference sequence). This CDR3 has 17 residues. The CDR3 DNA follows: TGTGCCAGCAGGTGGGGGGCGCCTTTCGCGAGGACAGGTGGCTACACCTTC. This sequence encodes CASRWGAPFARTGGYTF. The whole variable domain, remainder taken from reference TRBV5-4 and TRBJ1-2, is ETGVTQSPTHLIKTRGQQVTLRCSSQSGHNTVSWYQQALGQGPQFIFQYYREEENGRGNFPPRFSGLQFPNYSSELNVNALELDDSALYLCASRWGAPFARTGGYTFGSGTRLTVV.

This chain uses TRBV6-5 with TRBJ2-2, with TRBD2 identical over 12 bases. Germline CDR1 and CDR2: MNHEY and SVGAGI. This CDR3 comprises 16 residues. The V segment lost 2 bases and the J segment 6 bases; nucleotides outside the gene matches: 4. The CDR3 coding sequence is TGTGCCAGCAGTTACGCCCTAGCGGGAGGGGCCGGGGAGCTGTTTTTT. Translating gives CASSYALAGGAGELFF.

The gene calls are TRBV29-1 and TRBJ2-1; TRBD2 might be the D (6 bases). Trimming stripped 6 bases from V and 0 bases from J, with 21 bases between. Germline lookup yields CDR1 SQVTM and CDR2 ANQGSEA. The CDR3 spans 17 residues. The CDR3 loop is CSVGPAGYKSSYNEQFF. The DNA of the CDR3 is TGCAGCGTGGGTCCTGCGGGGTACAAAAGCTCCTACAATGAGCAGTTCTTC.

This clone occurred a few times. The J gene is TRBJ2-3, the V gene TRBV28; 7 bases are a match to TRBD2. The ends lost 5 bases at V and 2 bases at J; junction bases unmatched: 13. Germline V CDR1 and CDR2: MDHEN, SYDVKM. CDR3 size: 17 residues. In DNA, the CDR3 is TGTGCCAGCAGTCATGGAGCCGGGACTACTTCCACAGATACGCAGTATTTT. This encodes CASSHGAGTTSTDTQYF.

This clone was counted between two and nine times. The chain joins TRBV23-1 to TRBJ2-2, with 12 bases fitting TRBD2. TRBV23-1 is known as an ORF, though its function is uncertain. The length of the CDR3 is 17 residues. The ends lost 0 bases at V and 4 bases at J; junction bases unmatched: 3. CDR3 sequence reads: CASSQSTSGSSTGELFF. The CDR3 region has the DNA TGCGCCAGCAGTCAATCGACTAGCGGGAGTTCCACCGGGGAGCTGTTTTTT.

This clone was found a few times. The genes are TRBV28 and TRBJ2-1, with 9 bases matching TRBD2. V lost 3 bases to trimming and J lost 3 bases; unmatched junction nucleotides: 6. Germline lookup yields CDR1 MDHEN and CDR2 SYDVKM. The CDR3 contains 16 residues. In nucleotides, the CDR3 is TGTGCCAGCAGTTTTCGTCGAGCGGGAGGCTACAATGAGCAGTTCTTC. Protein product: CASSFRRAGGYNEQFF.

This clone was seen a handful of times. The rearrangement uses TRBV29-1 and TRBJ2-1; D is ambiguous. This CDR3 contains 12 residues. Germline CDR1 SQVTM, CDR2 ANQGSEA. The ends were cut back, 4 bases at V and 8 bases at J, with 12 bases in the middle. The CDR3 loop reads CSVGLPADEQFF. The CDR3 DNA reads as TGCAGCGTTGGACTTCCCGCGGATGAGCAGTTCTTC.

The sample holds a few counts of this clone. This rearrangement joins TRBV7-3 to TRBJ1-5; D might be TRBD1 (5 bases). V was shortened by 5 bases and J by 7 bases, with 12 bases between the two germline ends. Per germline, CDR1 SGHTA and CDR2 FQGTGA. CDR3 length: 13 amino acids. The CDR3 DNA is TGTGCCAGCAGCAAGCAGGGTGACCAGCCCCAGCATTTT. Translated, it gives CASSKQGDQPQHF. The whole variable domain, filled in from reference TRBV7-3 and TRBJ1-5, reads GAGVSQTPSNKVTEKGKYVELRCDPISGHTALYWYRQSLGQGPEFLIYFQGTGAADDSGLPNDRFFAVRPEGSVSTLKIQRTERGDSAVYLCASSKQGDQPQHFGDGTRLSIL.

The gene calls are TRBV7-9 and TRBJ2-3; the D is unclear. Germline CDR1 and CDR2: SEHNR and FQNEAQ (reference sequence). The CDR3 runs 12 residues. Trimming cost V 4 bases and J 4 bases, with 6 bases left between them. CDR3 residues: CASSSGSDTQYF. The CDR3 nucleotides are TGTGCCAGCAGCTCCGGGTCAGATACGCAGTATTTT.

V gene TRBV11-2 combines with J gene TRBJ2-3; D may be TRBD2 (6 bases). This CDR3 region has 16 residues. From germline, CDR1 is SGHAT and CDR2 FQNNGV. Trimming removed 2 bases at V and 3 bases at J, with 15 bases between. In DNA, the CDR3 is TGTGCCAGCAGCTTATCCAGCGGGCTCGGTACAGATACGCAGTATTTT. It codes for CASSLSSGLGTDTQYF.

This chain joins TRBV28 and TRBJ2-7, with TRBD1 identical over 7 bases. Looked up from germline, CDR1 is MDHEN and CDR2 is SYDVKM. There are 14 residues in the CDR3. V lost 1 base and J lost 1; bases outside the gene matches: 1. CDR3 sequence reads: CASSLSGQSYEQYF. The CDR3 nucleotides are TGTGCCAGCAGTTTATCGGGACAGTCCTACGAGCAGTACTTC.

CDR3 DNA sequence: TGTGCCAGCAGCTTCCTAGCGGGACGTGATGAGCAGTTCTTC. Amino acid sequence: CASSFLAGRDEQFF. The J gene is TRBJ2-1, the V gene TRBV6-6; 9 bases agree with TRBD2. Germline V lookup: CDR1 MNHNY, CDR2 SVGAGI (reference sequence). The CDR3 totals 14 residues. The J segment lost 8 bases and the V segment lost 6 bases, leaving 8 bases of the junction unmatched.

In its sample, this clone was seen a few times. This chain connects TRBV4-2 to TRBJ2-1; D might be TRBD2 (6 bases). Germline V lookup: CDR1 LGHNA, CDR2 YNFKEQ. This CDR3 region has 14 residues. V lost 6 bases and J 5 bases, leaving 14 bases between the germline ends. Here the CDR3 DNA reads TGTGCCAGCAGAGGACCGGGAGAAGACAATGAGCAGTTCTTC. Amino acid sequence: CASRGPGEDNEQFF.

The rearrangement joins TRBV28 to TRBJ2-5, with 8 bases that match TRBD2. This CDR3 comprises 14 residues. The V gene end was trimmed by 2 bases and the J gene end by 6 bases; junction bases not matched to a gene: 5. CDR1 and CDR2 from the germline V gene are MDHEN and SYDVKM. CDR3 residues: CASSLLAGAKTQYF. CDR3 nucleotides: TGTGCCAGCAGTTTACTAGCGGGCGCAAAGACCCAGTACTTC.

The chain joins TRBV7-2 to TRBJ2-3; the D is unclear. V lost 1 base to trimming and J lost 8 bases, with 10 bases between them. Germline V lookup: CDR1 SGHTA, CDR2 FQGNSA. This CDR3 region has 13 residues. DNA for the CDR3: TGTGCCAGCAGCTTAGATCGGCGCGGTACGCAGTATTTT. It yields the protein CASSLDRRGTQYF.

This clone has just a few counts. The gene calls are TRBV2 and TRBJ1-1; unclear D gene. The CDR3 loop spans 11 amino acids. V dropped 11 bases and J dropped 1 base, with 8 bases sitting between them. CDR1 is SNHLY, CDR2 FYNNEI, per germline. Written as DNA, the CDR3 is TGTGCCGGAGCGGAGAACACTGAAGCTTTCTTT. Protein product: CAGAENTEAFF.